These 29 T cell receptor beta chains came from one sample sequenced in a study of T cell responses to AZD1222 COVID-19 vaccine. TCRdb keeps only in-frame clones here, not all; method: immunoSEQ multiplex PCR. The sample lists roughly 100,000 clones; approximately 93% were seen once. The sequenced sample was peripheral blood, obtained on day 0 of AZD1222 vaccination. The receptors were sampled from an adult in good health.

CDR3 in DNA: TGTGCCAGCAGCCAAACTGGACTAGACTCTAGCTCCTACAATGAGCAGTTCTTC. Its translation is CASSQTGLDSSSYNEQFF. The V call is TRBV3-1 (or the pseudogene TRBV3-2), the J call TRBJ2-1, with 7 positions matching TRBD2. The ends lost 2 bases at V and 0 bases at J; junction bases unmatched: 10. The CDR3 has 18 residues. Per germline, CDR1 LGHDT and CDR2 YNNKEL (reference sequence).

This chain links TRBV19 with TRBJ1-2; TRBD1 might be the D (5 bases). There are 14 residues in the CDR3. CDR1 and CDR2 (germline): LNHDA, SQIVND (reference sequence). The V end lost 5 bases, the J end lost 4 bases, and 14 bases lay between the germline ends. As DNA, the CDR3 is TGTGCCAGTAGTCCGCGAACAGGCCGCTATGGCTACACCTTC. It encodes CASSPRTGRYGYTF.

V gene TRBV5-6 combines with J gene TRBJ2-7; unclear D gene. Germline loops: CDR1 SGHDT, CDR2 YYEEEE. V lost 1 base and J 2 bases, leaving 10 bases between the germline ends. The CDR3 totals 14 residues. The CDR3 bases are TGTGCCAGCAGCTTGAGACACCGGCCCTACGAGCAGTACTTC. Its translation is CASSLRHRPYEQYF.

The gene calls are TRBV10-1 and TRBJ2-1; 11 bases are shared with TRBD2. J gave up 7 bases and V 3 bases, and 5 bases lay outside the gene matches. The CDR3 spans 15 residues. CDR1 WNHNN and CDR2 SYGVQD come from the germline V gene (reference sequence). CDR3 in DNA: TGCGCCAGCAGTGACCTAGCGGGAGGTGGGAATGAGCAGTTCTTC. It is translated as CASSDLAGGGNEQFF.

This chain joins TRBV28 and TRBJ2-2; the match to TRBD2 covers 14 bases. The J segment lost 7 bases and the V segment lost 11 bases, leaving 12 bases of the junction unmatched. The length of the CDR3 is 16 residues. Germline V gives CDR1 MDHEN, CDR2 SYDVKM. The CDR3 DNA reads TGTGCCCTGAATTCCGGGACTAGCGGGAGAGGCGGGGAGCTGTTTTTT. Translating gives CALNSGTSGRGGELFF.

The chain couples TRBV3-1 (or the pseudogene TRBV3-2) to TRBJ2-1, with 7 bases fitting TRBD2. The trim removed 4 bases at V and 5 bases at J, leaving 11 bases unmatched. CDR1 and CDR2 (germline): LGHDT, YNNKEL (reference sequence). The CDR3 loop spans 16 amino acids. The CDR3: CASSLNSGFPNNEQFF. In DNA, the CDR3 is TGTGCCAGCAGCCTAAATAGCGGGTTTCCCAACAATGAGCAGTTCTTC.

This clone was observed once. V usage is TRBV14 and J usage is TRBJ2-5; D remains ambiguous. CDR1 and CDR2 from the germline V gene are SGHDN and FVKESK. The CDR3 is 13 residues long. V shed 1 base and J shed 5 bases, with 8 bases lying between them. The CDR3 protein is CASSQVGGETQYF. CDR3 sequence (DNA): TGTGCCAGCAGCCAAGTCGGTGGGGAGACCCAGTACTTC. Complete variable domain (other parts from reference TRBV14 and TRBJ2-5): EAGVTQFPSHSVIEKGQTVTLRCDPISGHDNLYWYRRVMGKEIKFLLHFVKESKQDESGMPNNRFLAERTGGTYSTLKVQPAELEDSGVYFCASSQVGGETQYFGPGTRLLVL.

The gene calls are TRBV6-2 or TRBV6-3 and TRBJ2-1; D gene unclear. V was clipped by 2 bases and J by 2 bases, with 10 bases between them. The CDR3 covers 15 residues. CDR1 and CDR2 from the germline V gene are MNHEY and SVGEGT. CDR3 sequence (DNA): TGTGCCAGCAGTTACGTGAGGTTTCCCTACAATGAGCAGTTCTTC. As protein: CASSYVRFPYNEQFF.

This clone was detected once. The chain's CDR3 is CASSLPYSGAYPSYEQYF. The CDR3 DNA reads TGTGCCAGCAGCCTCCCTTATTCAGGGGCTTACCCTTCCTACGAGCAGTACTTC. The chain employs TRBV6-9 and TRBJ2-7; D may be TRBD1 (6 bases). Germline-derived CDR1 and CDR2 are MNHGY and SVAAGI. V was trimmed by 6 bases and J by 1 base, leaving 25 bases between them. CDR3 length: 18 amino acids.

This chain uses TRBV5-1 with TRBJ2-7; D gene uncertain. With 3 bases removed from V and 8 bases from J, the gap between germline ends came to 15 bases. The CDR3 covers 13 residues. The germline V gene encodes CDR1 SGHRS and CDR2 YFSETQ. In DNA form, the CDR3 reads TGCGCCAGCAGCTCGGACGCAGCGTCCCAGCAGTACTTC. Its protein is CASSSDAASQQYF. Looking up the rest from reference TRBV5-1 and TRBJ2-7 gives the full variable domain: KAGVTQTPRYLIKTRGQQVTLSCSPISGHRSVSWYQQTPGQGLQFLFEYFSETQRNKGNFPGRFSGRQFSNSRSEMNVSTLELGDSALYLCASSSDAASQQYFGPGTRLTVT.

The chain couples TRBV7-2 to TRBJ1-2; tentatively, D is TRBD1 (5 bases). Germline values: CDR1 SGHTA, CDR2 FQGNSA. The germline V and J ends were trimmed by 5 bases and 0 bases, with 13 bases remaining between them. The CDR3 is 15 residues long. The CDR3 nucleotides read TGTGCCAGCAGCCCGGACACAAATACTAACTATGGCTACACCTTC. This codes for CASSPDTNTNYGYTF.

The chain recombines TRBV27 with TRBJ2-7; 9 bases are shared with TRBD1. Germline CDR1 MNHEY, CDR2 SMNVEV (reference sequence). J lost 5 bases, V lost 2 bases, and 4 bases had no gene match. This CDR3 comprises 14 residues. The CDR3 reads CASSLGTGSHEQYF. The CDR3 nucleotides read TGTGCCAGCAGTTTAGGGACAGGGTCCCACGAGCAGTACTTC.

The chain carries TRBV7-3 and TRBJ2-1; 12 bases match TRBD2. V was pared by 5 bases and J by 7 bases, with 6 bases of the junction left unmatched. The CDR3 totals 15 residues. Germline-derived CDR1 and CDR2 are SGHTA and FQGTGA. CDR3 in DNA: TGTGCCAGCAGCCTAGCGGGAGGGCCCCAAAATGAGCAGTTCTTC. Its translation is CASSLAGGPQNEQFF.

The rearrangement uses TRBV12-5 and TRBJ2-2, with 8 nucleotides matching TRBD2. Germline V gene lookup returns CDR1 LGHNT and CDR2 FRNRAP. The CDR3 extends over 13 amino acids. With 6 bases clipped from V and 9 bases from J, the junction kept 6 bases outside the gene matches. The CDR3: CASGRGADWELFF. CDR3 bases: TGTGCTAGTGGGCGGGGGGCTGACTGGGAGCTGTTTTTT.

The chain links TRBV28 to TRBJ1-2; 9 bases are shared with TRBD1. The CDR3 runs 15 residues. The V gene end was trimmed by 6 bases and the J gene end by 2 bases; junction bases not matched to a gene: 7. Germline V CDR1 and CDR2: MDHEN, SYDVKM. The DNA of the CDR3 is TGTGCCAGCAGGCGACAGGGGGTGTCCAACTATGGCTACACCTTC. Its translation is CASRRQGVSNYGYTF.

In this sample, this clone turned up once. CDR3 sequence reads: CASSYLGTGELFF. The CDR3 coding sequence is TGTGCCAGCAGTTATCTGGGGACCGGGGAGCTGTTTTTT. J is TRBJ2-2 and V is TRBV6-6; D is uncertain. V lost 3 bases to trimming and J lost 5 bases, with 7 bases between them. The CDR3 totals 13 residues. Per the germline V gene, CDR1 is MNHNY and CDR2 is SVGAGI (reference sequence).

The V and J genes are TRBV4-1 and TRBJ2-3; TRBD2 aligns across 9 bases. The junction had 12 bases not matched to a gene; V was cut back by 3 bases and J by 2 bases. CDR1 is MGHRA and CDR2 is YSYEKL in the germline V gene. The CDR3 runs to 18 residues. CDR3 nucleotide sequence: TGCGCCAGCAGCCAGGGGTTGACTAGCGGTTATTACACAGATACGCAGTATTTT. Residues: CASSQGLTSGYYTDTQYF.

The rearrangement links TRBV5-5 to TRBJ2-7; D is ambiguous. Germline V gene data show CDR1 as SGHKS and CDR2 as YYEKEE (reference sequence). This CDR3 comprises 14 residues. The germline V and J ends were trimmed by 4 bases and 3 bases, with 14 bases remaining between them. The CDR3 bases are TGTGCCAGCAGCCCCCAGCAGGACCGCTACGAGCAGTACTTC. It codes for CASSPQQDRYEQYF.

The chain combines TRBV18 with TRBJ2-5; 11 bases line up with TRBD2. Trimming cost V 0 bases and J 5 bases; bases outside gene matches: 5. The CDR3 totals 16 residues. Germline CDR1 and CDR2: KGHSH and LQKENI. The CDR3 region has the DNA TGTGCCAGCTCACCACCGGGACTAGCGGCAGGCGAGACCCAGTACTTC. As protein: CASSPPGLAAGETQYF.

In regard to this clone: A junction end diverges from the germline sequence, so it may reflect a read error. V gene TRBV7-2 combines with J gene TRBJ2-1, with 8 bases aligning to TRBD2. The length of the CDR3 is 15 residues. Germline V gene sequence: CDR1 SGHTA, CDR2 FQGNSA. The CDR3: CASNLGVAGRNEQFF. The DNA for the CDR3 is TGTGCCAGCAACTTAGGGGTAGCGGGAAGGAATGAGCAGTTCTTC.

The V and J genes are TRBV5-8 and TRBJ2-7, with D hard to call. CDR3 size: 14 residues. The ends were cut back, 6 bases at V and 1 base at J, with 14 bases in the middle. Per germline, CDR1 SGHTS and CDR2 YDEGEE. The CDR3 loop is CASNFLGNSYEQYF. The CDR3 nucleotides read TGTGCCAGCAATTTTCTAGGAAATTCCTACGAGCAGTACTTC.

The rearrangement uses TRBV6-5 and TRBJ2-1; no definite D call. Trimming took off 2 bases at V and 5 bases at J, with 10 bases between the two ends. The germline CDR1 and CDR2 sequences are MNHEY and SVGAGI. The CDR3 runs 14 residues. For the CDR3, the DNA is TGTGCCAGCAGTTACGATAGGAGTAACAATGAGCAGTTCTTC. Protein product: CASSYDRSNNEQFF.

The V gene is TRBV12-3 or TRBV12-4, the J gene TRBJ2-5, with D tentatively TRBD1 (5 bases). Deletions cut 5 bases from V and 5 bases from J, with 12 bases between. This CDR3 is 13 amino acids long. The CDR3 nucleotides are TGTGCCAGCAGTCCTCAGGGATTGGAGACCCAGTACTTC. Translated: CASSPQGLETQYF.

V gene TRBV6-6 combines with J gene TRBJ1-1; D unclear. The ends were cut back, 6 bases at V and 3 bases at J, with 11 bases in the middle. Germline CDR1 is MNHNY and CDR2 is SVGAGI (reference sequence). The CDR3 is made up of 13 amino acids. CDR3 sequence: CASRAPSDTEAFF. The CDR3 nucleotides are TGTGCCAGCAGAGCTCCGTCGGACACTGAAGCTTTCTTT.

The chain recombines TRBV4-2 with TRBJ1-2; D is perhaps TRBD1 (6 bases). Germline V gives CDR1 LGHNA, CDR2 YNFKEQ. Deletions cut 0 bases from V and 5 bases from J, with 16 bases between. This CDR3 is 16 amino acids long. As DNA, the CDR3 is TGTGCCAGCAGCCAAGAACGAGCGGGGGGCGGGTATGGCTACACCTTC. This codes for CASSQERAGGGYGYTF.

This sequence joins TRBV4-2 and TRBJ1-2; D gene ambiguous. The germline CDR1 and CDR2 sequences are LGHNA and YNFKEQ. The V end was cut by 0 bases, the J end by 2 bases, with 13 bases between. This CDR3 is 16 amino acids long. The CDR3 bases are TGTGCCAGCAGCCAAGAAGGCGGGGATAAGAACTATGGCTACACCTTC. This codes for CASSQEGGDKNYGYTF.

V usage is TRBV5-1 and J usage is TRBJ1-2; D is uncertain. Germline lookup yields CDR1 SGHRS and CDR2 YFSETQ. The V end was cut by 2 bases, the J end by 0 bases, with 8 bases between. The CDR3 is 14 residues long. CDR3 in DNA: TGCGCCAGCAGCTTCGGCAGTTCTAACTATGGCTACACCTTC. It codes for CASSFGSSNYGYTF.

Note on this clone: An end of the junction does not agree with germline; a read error may underlie this. The J gene is TRBJ1-1, the V gene TRBV2, with D tentatively TRBD1 (5 bases). The CDR3 runs to 15 residues. Germline CDR1 and CDR2: SNHLY and FYNNEI. The CDR3 DNA reads as TGTGCCAGCAGTGATAGGGGATCTCCGAACACTGAAGCCTTCTTT. It specifies CASSDRGSPNTEAFF.

This clone was observed once. The rearrangement uses TRBV7-6 and TRBJ2-1; D ambiguous. The V end was cut by 5 bases, the J end by 2 bases, with 16 bases between. This CDR3 region has 16 residues. Germline V gene sequence: CDR1 SGHVS, CDR2 FNYEAQ. CDR3 in DNA: TGTGCCAGCAGCCCCTCTTCTAGAATAACCTACAATGAGCAGTTCTTC. Its translation is CASSPSSRITYNEQFF.